Listed below are T cell receptor beta chains from one sample, sequenced in a study of immune evolution from preneoplasia to lung adenocarcinoma. Profiling relied on immunoSEQ multiplex PCR, and the TCRdb table lists in-frame clones only, not all of them. The table records some 5,200 clones, 75% to 80% of them present only once. Sequences were obtained from FFPE normal lung tissue adjacent to the tumor. The receptors were gathered from a person in their sixties or seventies with lung adenocarcinoma. CDR3s include the opening cysteine and the closing phenylalanine or tryptophan. The D gene is left open where the match is weak. Size is stated for part of the rows, as once, few or many counts, or as a class when the clone is expanded.

v_gene	d_gene	abundance	j_gene	CDR3nt	CDR3aa
TRBV29-1	NA	NA	TRBJ1-1	TGCAGCGTTTATAAGTTCGGCGGCACTGAAGCTTTCTTT	CSVYKFGGTEAFF
TRBV5-4	NA	NA	TRBJ1-1	TGTGCCAGCAGCCCCGATGGGGGGGTGAACACTGAAGCTTTCTTT	CASSPDGGVNTEAFF
TRBV13	NA	NA	TRBJ2-7	TGTGCCAGCAGCTTAGGGGGGGAGCAGTACTTC	CASSLGGEQYF
TRBV28	NA	NA	TRBJ1-1	TGTGCCAGCAGGCCAGGGGTCACTGAAGCTTTCTTT	CASRPGVTEAFF
TRBV5-6	NA	few	TRBJ1-5	TGTGCCAGCAGCTACGGCGGCAGGGATCAGCCCCAGCATTTT	CASSYGGRDQPQHF
TRBV11-2	NA	NA	TRBJ2-1	TGTGCCAGCAGCTTAGGGGGAGTAGGGCAGTTCTTC	CASSLGGVGQFF
TRBV9	TRBD2	few	TRBJ2-3	TGTGCCAGCAGCGCTTCGTTATCGCGGGAGACAGATACGCAGTATTTT	CASSASLSRETDTQYF
TRBV9	NA	NA	TRBJ2-3	TGTGCCAGCAGCCCATGGAACGGAGATACGCAGTATTTT	CASSPWNGDTQYF
TRBV2	NA	NA	TRBJ1-2	TGTGCCAGCAGTGAGTCAGGGGACACCTATGGCTACACCTTC	CASSESGDTYGYTF
TRBV4-2	TRBD1	NA	TRBJ1-4	TGTGCCAGCAGCCAAGATTTACGGGACAGGGGGTCAAGTGGGCTGTTTTTT	CASSQDLRDRGSSGLFF
TRBV19	TRBD2	NA	TRBJ2-7	TGTGCCAGTAGTATAGATCGGTGGACTAGCGGGGACGAGCAGTACTTC	CASSIDRWTSGDEQYF
TRBV6-1	NA	NA	TRBJ2-7	TGTGCCAGCAGTGAAGCCAGACAAATACTCTACGAGCAGTACTTC	CASSEARQILYEQYF
TRBV6-6	TRBD1	NA	TRBJ1-1	TGTGCCAGCAGACCCCGGACAGGGCTGAACACTGAAGCTTTCTTT	CASRPRTGLNTEAFF
TRBV7-3	NA	NA	TRBJ1-1	TGTGCCAGCAGCCAGGGGCCGAACACTGAAGCTTTCTTT	CASSQGPNTEAFF
TRBV7-9	NA	NA	TRBJ2-3	TGTGCCAGCAGCTTAGCGGGGGGGCTCGCAGATACGCAGTATTTT	CASSLAGGLADTQYF
TRBV5-4	TRBD2	NA	TRBJ2-1	TGTGCCAGCAGCTTGCTACTAACTAGCGGTAATGAGCAGTTCTTC	CASSLLLTSGNEQFF
TRBV30	NA	NA	TRBJ2-7	TGTGCCTGGATGACTGGCACCCTCACCTACGAGCAGTACTTC	CAWMTGTLTYEQYF
TRBV10-2	TRBD1	once	TRBJ1-2	TGCGCCAGCAGTGAGTCCAGACAGGGTTCGGGCTATGGCTACACCTTC	CASSESRQGSGYGYTF
TRBV28	NA	NA	TRBJ1-2	TGTGCCAGCAGGGATAACAGGGCGGTCGGCTACACCTTC	CASRDNRAVGYTF
TRBV28	NA	once	TRBJ2-5	TGTGCCAGCAGTTCCCCTATCCAAGAGACCCAGTACTTC	CASSSPIQETQYF
TRBV27	NA	NA	TRBJ2-3	TGTGCCAGCAGTTTACGGCAGGGGCTCACAGATACGCAGTATTTT	CASSLRQGLTDTQYF
TRBV7-8	NA	NA	TRBJ2-2	TGTGCCAGCAGCTTAGCGATTAACGCCGGGGAGCTGTTTTTT	CASSLAINAGELFF
TRBV6-5	NA	NA	TRBJ2-7	TGTGCCAGCAGTTACTCGGGGACCGCCTACTACGAGCAGTACTTC	CASSYSGTAYYEQYF
TRBV2	NA	NA	TRBJ1-6	TGTGCCAGCGGACGGAGCTCCTATAATTCACCCCTCCACTTT	CASGRSSYNSPLHF
TRBV27	NA	NA	TRBJ2-1	TGTGCCAGCAGTTTATGGTTAGACAATGAGCAGTTCTTC	CASSLWLDNEQFF
TRBV27	TRBD2	once	TRBJ2-5	TGTGCCAGCAGTCCTTTATCCGAAGGGAGGGGAGAGACCCAGTACTTC	CASSPLSEGRGETQYF
TRBV7-6	NA	NA	TRBJ1-5	TGTGCCAGCAGCTTAGCGCGAGATCAGCCCCAGCATTTT	CASSLARDQPQHF
TRBV4-1	NA	NA	TRBJ1-5	TGCGCCAGCAGCCAAGTCGGAGGGCGGTATCAGCCCCAGCATTTT	CASSQVGGRYQPQHF
TRBV25-1	TRBD1	NA	TRBJ2-2	TGTGCCAGCAGTGAATGGGGGACAGGACGAACCAACACCGGGGAGCTGTTTTTT	CASSEWGTGRTNTGELFF
TRBV9	NA	few	TRBJ2-5	TGTGCCAGCAGCGGGGAACAGAGCCAAGAGACCCAGTACTTC	CASSGEQSQETQYF
TRBV4-2	TRBD2	NA	TRBJ2-7	TGTGCCAGCAGCCAAGATTCGGGAAGCGGGGGCCCCTACGAGCAGTACTTC	CASSQDSGSGGPYEQYF
TRBV27	NA	NA	TRBJ2-1	TGTGCCAGCAGTTTAAAAGGCCCTTCCTACAATGAGCAGTTCTTC	CASSLKGPSYNEQFF
TRBV28	NA	NA	TRBJ1-4	TGTGCCAGCCGTCGGGGAAATGAAAAACTGTTTTTT	CASRRGNEKLFF
TRBV2	NA	NA	TRBJ2-7	TGTGCCAGCAATAAGGAGTCCTACGAGCAGTACTTC	CASNKESYEQYF
TRBV29-1	TRBD1	NA	TRBJ1-2	TGCAGCGTTGAAGCCAGGGGGGATGACTATGGCTACACCTTC	CSVEARGDDYGYTF
TRBV9	NA	few	TRBJ2-1	TGTGCCAGCAGCCCCGAGGGCAGCCGGAATGAGCAGTTCTTC	CASSPEGSRNEQFF
TRBV2	NA	NA	TRBJ1-5	TGTGCCAGCAGTGAAGACAGCCAGGGGAATCAGCCCCAGCATTTT	CASSEDSQGNQPQHF
TRBV9	NA	NA	TRBJ1-2	TGTGCCAGCAGCGTTACAGGGAACTATGGCTACACCTTC	CASSVTGNYGYTF
TRBV7-8	TRBD1	NA	TRBJ1-1	TGTGCCAGCAGCCAGGGGGCAGGGTGGGTCACTGAAGCTTTCTTT	CASSQGAGWVTEAFF
TRBV4-1	NA	NA	TRBJ2-1	TGCGCCAGCAGTATATACTTCCAGGAGAACAATGAGCAGTTCTTC	CASSIYFQENNEQFF
TRBV6-5	NA	NA	TRBJ1-4	TGTGCCAGCAGTTACAGGCTTAATGAAAAACTGTTTTTT	CASSYRLNEKLFF
TRBV29-1	TRBD2	NA	TRBJ2-1	TGCAGCGTTGAAGATCAGCGGGAGGGCAATGAGCAGTTCTTC	CSVEDQREGNEQFF
TRBV19	NA	NA	TRBJ2-3	TGTGCCAGTAGTATAAGGACCGGAGGGGGAGCAGATACGCAGTATTTT	CASSIRTGGGADTQYF
TRBV4-1	NA	medium-sized	TRBJ2-5	TGCGCCAGCAGCCAACAAGAGACCCAGTACTTC	CASSQQETQYF
TRBV5-6	NA	NA	TRBJ1-5	TGTGCCAGCAGCTTGTGGAATCAGCCCCAGCATTTT	CASSLWNQPQHF
TRBV11-1	NA	NA	TRBJ2-7	TGTGCCAGCAGCTTGCGACTAGATGCCGACGAGCAGTACTTC	CASSLRLDADEQYF
TRBV30	TRBD1	NA	TRBJ2-2	TGTGCCTGGAGTATGGCAGGGGGAACCGGGGAGCTGTTTTTT	CAWSMAGGTGELFF
TRBV10-3	NA	once	TRBJ2-5	TGTGCCACCAAACGGGGGCTCCAAGAGACCCAGTACTTC	CATKRGLQETQYF